This T cell receptor beta chain was identified during a study of cytomegalovirus exposure and HLA in healthy donors. Study-level results: Some highly shared sequence variants likely arose as a pipeline artifact. In a later analysis, compared with equally common non-associated chains, HLA-associated beta chains were more expanded. Rare TCR sequences predominated, though certain public TCRs were found in many donors. Researchers counted 164 TCR beta chains as cytomegalovirus-associated.

Germline assignment: CDR1 SGHDT and CDR2 YYEEEE. The CDR3 totals 11 residues. A multiplex PCR was run with 60 Vbeta primers and 13 Jbeta primers. Assay: immunoSEQ multiplex PCR; the TCRdb copy retains only in-frame clones and omits some. The sample has 100,000 to 150,000 clones, more than 65% seen once. About this clone itself: What it binds is not known. A junction boundary mismatches the germline segment, possibly from a read error.

The chain carries TRBV5-6 and TRBJ2-1, with D perhaps TRBD2 (6 bases). This TCR derives from a man younger than 30 in good health and CMV-seropositive. Material for sequencing was PBMCs. The DNA for the CDR3 is TGTGCCAGCGTCTGGGGGGATGAGCGGTTCTTC. It translates to CASVWGDERFF.